This T cell receptor (beta chain) was sequenced during a study of T cell responses to AZD1222 COVID-19 vaccine. Sequenced by immunoSEQ multiplex PCR; TCRdb stores in-frame clones only, minus some. In the table there are 150,000 to 200,000 clones, around 94% of which are singletons. This CDR3 has 15 residues. The V segment lost 6 bases and the J segment 6 bases; nucleotides outside the gene matches: 5. Per germline, CDR1 MNHNY and CDR2 SVGAGI (reference sequence). The TCR sequence derives from an adult in good health. J is TRBJ2-3 and V is TRBV6-6; 14 positions agree with TRBD2. Sequencing used peripheral blood, obtained on day 0 of AZD1222 vaccination. The CDR3 DNA follows: TGTGCCAGCAGAGGACTAGCGGGGGGAGGGGATACGCAGTATTTT. The encoded protein is CASRGLAGGGDTQYF.